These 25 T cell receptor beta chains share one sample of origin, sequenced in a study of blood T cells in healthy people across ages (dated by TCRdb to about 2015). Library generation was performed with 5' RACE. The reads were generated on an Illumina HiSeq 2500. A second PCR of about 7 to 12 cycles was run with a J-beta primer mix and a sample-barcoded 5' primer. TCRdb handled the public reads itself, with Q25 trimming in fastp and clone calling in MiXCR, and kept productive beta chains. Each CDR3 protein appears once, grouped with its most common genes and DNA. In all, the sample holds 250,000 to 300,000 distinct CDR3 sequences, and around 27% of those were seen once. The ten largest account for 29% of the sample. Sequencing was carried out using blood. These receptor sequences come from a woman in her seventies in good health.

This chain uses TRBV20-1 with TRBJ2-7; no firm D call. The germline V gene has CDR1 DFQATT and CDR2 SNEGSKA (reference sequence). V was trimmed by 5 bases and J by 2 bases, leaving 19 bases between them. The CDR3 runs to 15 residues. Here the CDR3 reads CSAEDPTGPPYEQYF. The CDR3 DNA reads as TGCAGTGCTGAGGATCCGACCGGGCCCCCCTACGAGCAGTACTTC.

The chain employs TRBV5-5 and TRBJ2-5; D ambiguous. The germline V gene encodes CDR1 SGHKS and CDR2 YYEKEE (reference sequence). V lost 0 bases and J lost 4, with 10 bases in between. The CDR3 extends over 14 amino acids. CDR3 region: CASSLGSSRETQYF. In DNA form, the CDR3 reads TGTGCCAGCAGCTTGGGTAGCTCGCGAGAGACCCAGTACTTC.

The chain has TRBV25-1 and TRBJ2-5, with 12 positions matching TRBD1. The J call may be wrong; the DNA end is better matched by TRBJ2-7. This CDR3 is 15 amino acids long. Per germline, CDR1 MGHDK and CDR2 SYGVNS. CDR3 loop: CASSLSGTGGHEQYF. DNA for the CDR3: TGTGCCAGCAGTCTCTCCGGGACAGGGGGCCACGAGCAGTACTTC.

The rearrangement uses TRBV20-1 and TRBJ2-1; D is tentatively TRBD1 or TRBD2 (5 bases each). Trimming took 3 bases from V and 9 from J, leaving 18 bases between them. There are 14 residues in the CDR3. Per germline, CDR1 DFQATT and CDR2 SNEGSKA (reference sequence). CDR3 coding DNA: TGCAGTGCTAGCTCCGGGGCAACCCTTGGTGAGCAGTTCTTC. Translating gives CSASSGATLGEQFF.

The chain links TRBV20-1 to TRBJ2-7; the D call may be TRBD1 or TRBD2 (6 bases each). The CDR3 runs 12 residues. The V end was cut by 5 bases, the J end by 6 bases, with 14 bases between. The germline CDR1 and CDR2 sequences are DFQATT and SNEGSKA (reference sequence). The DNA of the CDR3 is TGCAGTGCTTCCTTAGGGGGGCGCGAGCAGTACTTC. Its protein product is CSASLGGREQYF.

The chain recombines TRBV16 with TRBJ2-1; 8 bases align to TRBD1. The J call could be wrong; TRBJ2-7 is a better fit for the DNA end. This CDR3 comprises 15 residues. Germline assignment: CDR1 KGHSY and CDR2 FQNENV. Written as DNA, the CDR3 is TGTGCCAGCAGCCAATCCCCAGGGGGCGGCTCTGAGCAGTACTTC. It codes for CASSQSPGGGSEQYF.

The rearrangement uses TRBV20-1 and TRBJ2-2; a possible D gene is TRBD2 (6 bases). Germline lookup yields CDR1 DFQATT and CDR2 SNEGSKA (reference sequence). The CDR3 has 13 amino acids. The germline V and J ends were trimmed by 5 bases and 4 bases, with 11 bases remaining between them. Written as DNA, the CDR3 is TGCAGTGCTTGGAGGGCCCCCACCGGGGAGCTGTTTTTT. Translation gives CSAWRAPTGELFF.

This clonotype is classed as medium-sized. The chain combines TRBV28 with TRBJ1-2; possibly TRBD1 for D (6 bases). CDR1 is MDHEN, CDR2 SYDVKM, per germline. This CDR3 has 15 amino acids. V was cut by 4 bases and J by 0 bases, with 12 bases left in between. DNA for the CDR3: TGTGCCAGCAGTTCCTCAGGGGCAGCTAACTATGGCTACACCTTC. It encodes CASSSSGAANYGYTF.

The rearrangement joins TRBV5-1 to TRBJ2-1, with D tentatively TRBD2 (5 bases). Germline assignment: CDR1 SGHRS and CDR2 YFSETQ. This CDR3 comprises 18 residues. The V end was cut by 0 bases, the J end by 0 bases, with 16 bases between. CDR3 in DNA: TGCGCCAGCAGCTTGGAGCCCCTTGCGGGCGGCTCCTACAATGAGCAGTTCTTC. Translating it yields CASSLEPLAGGSYNEQFF.

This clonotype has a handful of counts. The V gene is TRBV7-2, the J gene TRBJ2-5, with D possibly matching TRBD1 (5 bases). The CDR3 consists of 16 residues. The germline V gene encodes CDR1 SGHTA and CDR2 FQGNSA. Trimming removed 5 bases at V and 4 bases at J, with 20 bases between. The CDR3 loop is CASSPKGRVEVETQYF. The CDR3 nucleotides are TGTGCCAGCAGCCCTAAGGGCAGGGTTGAAGTAGAGACCCAGTACTTC.

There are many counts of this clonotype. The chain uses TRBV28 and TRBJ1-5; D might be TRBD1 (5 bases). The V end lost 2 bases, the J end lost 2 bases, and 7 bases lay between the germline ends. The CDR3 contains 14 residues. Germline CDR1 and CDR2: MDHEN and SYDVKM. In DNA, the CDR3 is TGTGCCAGCAGTTTAGGGGGGGGCAATCAGCCCCAGCATTTT. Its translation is CASSLGGGNQPQHF.

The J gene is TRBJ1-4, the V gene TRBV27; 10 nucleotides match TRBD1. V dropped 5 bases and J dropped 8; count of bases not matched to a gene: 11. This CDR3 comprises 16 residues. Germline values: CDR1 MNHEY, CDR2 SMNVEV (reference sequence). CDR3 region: CASSLRRDRGREKLFF. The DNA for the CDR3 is TGTGCCAGCAGTCTACGCCGGGACAGGGGTCGCGAAAAACTGTTTTTT.

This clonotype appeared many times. The CDR3 DNA reads TGCAGTGCAGTGAGGACAGGCCCCTACGAGCAGTACTTC. It codes for CSAVRTGPYEQYF. The chain recombines TRBV20-1 with TRBJ2-7, with 7 bases that match TRBD1. CDR1 and CDR2 (germline): DFQATT, SNEGSKA (reference sequence). This CDR3 is 13 amino acids long. The junction had 7 bases not matched to a gene; V was cut back by 6 bases and J by 2 bases.

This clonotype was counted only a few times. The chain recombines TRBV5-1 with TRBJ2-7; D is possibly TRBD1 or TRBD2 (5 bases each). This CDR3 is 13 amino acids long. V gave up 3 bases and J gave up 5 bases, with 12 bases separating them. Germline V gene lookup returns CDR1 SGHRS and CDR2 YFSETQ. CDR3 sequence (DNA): TGCGCCAGCAGCTGGGTGGGGGTGAACGAGCAGTACTTC. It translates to CASSWVGVNEQYF.

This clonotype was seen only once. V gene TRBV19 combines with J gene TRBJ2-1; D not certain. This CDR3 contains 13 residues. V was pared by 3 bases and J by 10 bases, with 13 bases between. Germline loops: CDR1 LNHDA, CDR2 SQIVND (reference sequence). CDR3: CASSILERHEQFF. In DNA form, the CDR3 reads TGTGCCAGTAGTATTCTGGAGCGACACGAGCAGTTCTTC. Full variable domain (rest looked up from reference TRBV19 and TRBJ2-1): DGGITQSPKYLFRKEGQNVTLSCEQNLNHDAMYWYRQDPGQGLRLIYYSQIVNDFQKGDIAEGYSVSREKKESFPLTVTSAQKNPTAFYLCASSILERHEQFFGPGTRLTVL.

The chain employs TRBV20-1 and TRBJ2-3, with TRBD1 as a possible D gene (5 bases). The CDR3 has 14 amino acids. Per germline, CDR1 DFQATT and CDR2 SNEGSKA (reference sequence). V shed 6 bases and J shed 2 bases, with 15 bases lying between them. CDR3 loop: CSAPPDTNTDTQYF. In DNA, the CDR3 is TGCAGTGCCCCCCCGGACACAAACACAGATACGCAGTATTTT.

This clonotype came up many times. The CDR3 loop reads CASTTRDKETQYF. In nucleotides, the CDR3 is TGTGCCAGTACTACCCGGGACAAAGAGACCCAGTACTTC. The chain employs TRBV19 and TRBJ2-5, with D possibly TRBD1 on 6 matching bases. Germline CDR1 LNHDA, CDR2 SQIVND (reference sequence). With 7 bases removed from V and 3 bases from J, the gap between germline ends came to 12 bases. This CDR3 contains 13 residues.

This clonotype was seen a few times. The CDR3 bases are TGTGCCAGCACCACTAGCGGGTATGCTGCGGGAGAGCAGTACTTC. Its translation: CASTTSGYAAGEQYF. V is TRBV2 and J is TRBJ2-7; 9 positions agree with TRBD2. CDR3 size: 15 residues. The germline V gene encodes CDR1 SNHLY and CDR2 FYNNEI. J lost 7 bases, V lost 7 bases, and 14 bases had no gene match.

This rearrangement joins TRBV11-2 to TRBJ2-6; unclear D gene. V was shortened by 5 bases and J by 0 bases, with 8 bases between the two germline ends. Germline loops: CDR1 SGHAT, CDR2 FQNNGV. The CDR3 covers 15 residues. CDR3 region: CASSRLVSGANVLTF. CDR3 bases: TGTGCCAGCAGCCGACTGGTCTCTGGGGCCAACGTCCTGACTTTC.

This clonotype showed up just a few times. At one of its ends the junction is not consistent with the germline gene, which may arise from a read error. The CDR3 sequence is CASRLGADSNQPQHF. The CDR3 bases are TGCGCCAGCAGATTGGGCGCGGATAGCAATCAGCCCCAGCATTTT. The rearrangement links TRBV5-1 to TRBJ1-5; the D is unclear. Germline CDR1 SGHRS, CDR2 YFSETQ. The CDR3 has 15 amino acids.

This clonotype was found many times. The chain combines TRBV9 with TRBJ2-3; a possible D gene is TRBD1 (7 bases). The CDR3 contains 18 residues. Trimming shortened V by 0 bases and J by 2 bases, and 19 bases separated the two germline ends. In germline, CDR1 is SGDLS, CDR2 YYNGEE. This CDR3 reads CASSVDRTGGDPTDTQYF. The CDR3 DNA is TGTGCCAGCAGCGTAGACAGGACAGGAGGGGACCCCACAGATACGCAGTATTTT.

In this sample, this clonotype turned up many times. The CDR3 is CASSLLAGGTDTQYF. The CDR3 DNA reads TGTGCCAGCAGTTTACTAGCGGGAGGCACAGATACGCAGTATTTT. J is TRBJ2-3 and V is TRBV27; 10 positions agree with TRBD2. CDR1 is MNHEY, CDR2 SMNVEV, per germline (reference sequence). Unmatched junction bases numbered 0, after V lost 2 bases and J lost 1 base. The CDR3 totals 15 residues.

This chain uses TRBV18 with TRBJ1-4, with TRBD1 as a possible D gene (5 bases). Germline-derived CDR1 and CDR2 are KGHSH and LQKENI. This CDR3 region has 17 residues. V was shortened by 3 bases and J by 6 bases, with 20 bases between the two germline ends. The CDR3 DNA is TGTGCCAGCTCACCGGTTTTCTTAGGGGAGGATGATGAAAAACTGTTTTTT. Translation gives CASSPVFLGEDDEKLFF.

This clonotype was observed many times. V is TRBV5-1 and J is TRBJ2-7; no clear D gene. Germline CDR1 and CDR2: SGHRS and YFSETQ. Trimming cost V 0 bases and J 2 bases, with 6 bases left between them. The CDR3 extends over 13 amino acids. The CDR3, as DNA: TGCGCCAGCAGCTTGGCCGGCACCTACGAGCAGTACTTC. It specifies CASSLAGTYEQYF. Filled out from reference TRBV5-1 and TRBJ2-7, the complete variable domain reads KAGVTQTPRYLIKTRGQQVTLSCSPISGHRSVSWYQQTPGQGLQFLFEYFSETQRNKGNFPGRFSGRQFSNSRSEMNVSTLELGDSALYLCASSLAGTYEQYFGPGTRLTVT.

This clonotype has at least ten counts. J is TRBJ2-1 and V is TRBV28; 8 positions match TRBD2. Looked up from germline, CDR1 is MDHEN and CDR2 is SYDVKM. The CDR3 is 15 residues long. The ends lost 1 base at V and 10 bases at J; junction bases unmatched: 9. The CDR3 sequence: CASSLSSGRQGEQFF. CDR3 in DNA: TGTGCCAGCAGTTTATCCAGCGGGAGACAAGGAGAGCAGTTCTTC.